The 9 T cell receptor beta chains presented below share a single source sample, sequenced in a study of shared clonotypes between healthy human individuals. The data were produced by immunoSEQ multiplex PCR, yet TCRdb's version contains in-frame clones alone and is incomplete. This table holds 2 million to 2.5 million clones, more than 85% found once. The sequenced sample was naive CD4+ T cells from PBMCs. Subset given: CD45RA+ positively selected. The receptors derive from a man younger than 35 in good health. Some clones in this sample may be carry-over from other donors' samples.

The chain joins TRBV4-3 to TRBJ2-5; the D gene is possibly TRBD2 (6 bases). Trimming removed 6 bases from V and 1 base from J, with 12 bases in between. Germline assignment: CDR1 LGHNA and CDR2 YSLEER. The CDR3 totals 14 residues. The CDR3 reads CASRGTDLQETQYF. For the CDR3, the DNA is TGCGCCAGCAGAGGGACTGACCTCCAAGAGACCCAGTACTTC.

The DNA of the CDR3 is TGTGCCAGCAGCGTAGGGCTAGCGGGGGGCCACTACACAGATACGCAGTATTTT. Encoded protein: CASSVGLAGGHYTDTQYF. The J gene is TRBJ2-3, the V gene TRBV9; TRBD2 agrees at 11 bases. Germline V CDR1 and CDR2: SGDLS, YYNGEE. Trimming at V came to 0 bases and at J to 2 bases, leaving 8 bases not matched to a gene. This CDR3 comprises 18 residues.

The gene calls are TRBV27 and TRBJ2-7, with TRBD1 matching 7 bases. This CDR3 has 15 amino acids. Trimming removed 1 base from V and 2 bases from J; junction bases left unmatched: 5. Germline V CDR1 and CDR2: MNHEY, SMNVEV (reference sequence). The CDR3 spells CASSLWPGGTYEQYF. The CDR3 coding sequence is TGTGCCAGCAGTTTATGGCCAGGGGGTACCTACGAGCAGTACTTC.

The V call is TRBV5-1, the J call TRBJ2-5; 7 bases agree with TRBD2. V was clipped by 1 base and J by 4 bases; unmatched bases: 7. Germline CDR1 SGHRS, CDR2 YFSETQ. The CDR3 covers 15 residues. CDR3 sequence reads: CASSLYAQRGETQYF. For the CDR3, the DNA is TGCGCCAGCAGCTTGTACGCCCAGCGGGGAGAGACCCAGTACTTC.

This sequence joins TRBV9 and TRBJ1-4, with TRBD1 matching 7 bases. Looked up from germline, CDR1 is SGDLS and CDR2 is YYNGEE. With V trimmed by 4 bases and J by 8 bases, 8 bases remained unmatched. This CDR3 is 14 amino acids long. The chain's CDR3 is CASSRTGNGEKLFF. In DNA form, the CDR3 reads TGTGCCAGCAGCCGGACAGGAAATGGAGAAAAACTGTTTTTT.

The chain couples TRBV29-1 to TRBJ2-5; D gene unclear. CDR1 is SQVTM and CDR2 is ANQGSEA in the germline V gene. The CDR3 is made up of 11 amino acids. V gave up 4 bases and J gave up 5 bases, with 8 bases separating them. In nucleotides, the CDR3 is TGCAGCGTTGGAGAAGGGGAGACCCAGTACTTC. Translating gives CSVGEGETQYF.

The chain has TRBV4-1 and TRBJ2-3; possibly TRBD2 for D (6 bases). Trimming took off 1 base at V and 6 bases at J, with 17 bases between the two ends. The CDR3 consists of 16 residues. The germline V gene encodes CDR1 MGHRA and CDR2 YSYEKL. The CDR3 DNA reads as TGCGCCAGCAGCCAAGTCTGGGGGGTCCCGGGGGATACGCAGTATTTT. Protein sequence: CASSQVWGVPGDTQYF.

CDR3 sequence (DNA): TGTGCCAGCAGTTACGACGGGAGCTCCTACAATGAGCAGTTCTTC. Protein: CASSYDGSSYNEQFF. The gene calls are TRBV6-5 and TRBJ2-1; TRBD2 is a possible D gene (6 bases). Germline V gene sequence: CDR1 MNHEY, CDR2 SVGAGI. V lost 2 bases, J lost 0 bases, and 8 bases lay in between. The CDR3 has 15 residues.

The rearrangement uses TRBV7-9 and TRBJ2-2, with 7 bases matching TRBD1. CDR1 and CDR2 from the germline V gene are SEHNR and FQNEAQ (reference sequence). The V gene end was trimmed by 10 bases and the J gene end by 6 bases; junction bases not matched to a gene: 5. The CDR3 consists of 12 residues. CDR3 DNA: TGTGCCACAACAGGGGAATCCGGGGAGCTGTTTTTT. Residues: CATTGESGELFF.